The 18 T cell receptor beta chains given below trace back to one sample, sequenced in a study of T cell responses to AZD1222 COVID-19 vaccine. Profiling relied on immunoSEQ multiplex PCR, and the TCRdb table lists in-frame clones only, not all of them. This sample yields around 150,000 clones, of which more than 75% are seen a single time; 4% to 5.5% belongs to the top ten. The starting material was peripheral blood, obtained 28 days after the second AZD1222 dose. The receptors originated from an adult who received the AZD1222 COVID-19 vaccine.

CDR3 nucleotide sequence: TGTGCCAGCAGGGCGGTGTACCAAGAGACCCAGTACTTC. As protein: CASRAVYQETQYF. The chain employs TRBV27 and TRBJ2-5; D is unresolved. Germline CDR1 MNHEY, CDR2 SMNVEV (reference sequence). CDR3 length: 13 residues. Between the trimmed V and J ends, which lost 6 bases and 0 bases, there was a span of 8 bases.

The gene calls are TRBV6-5 and TRBJ1-2; D is possibly TRBD1 (6 bases). Germline-derived CDR1 and CDR2 are MNHEY and SVGAGI. The CDR3 is 14 residues long. V was trimmed by 6 bases and J by 5 bases, leaving 16 bases between them. DNA for the CDR3: TGTGCCAGCAGACAGGGATGGGATGAGTATGGCTACACCTTC. Its translation: CASRQGWDEYGYTF.

At least ten counts were recorded for this clone. The chain is built from TRBV4-3 and TRBJ2-1; no firm D call. The germline V gene encodes CDR1 LGHNA and CDR2 YSLEER. CDR3 length equals 16 residues. The V end was cut by 3 bases, the J end by 8 bases, with 20 bases between. CDR3: CASSQLDNSRMDEQFF. The CDR3 DNA is TGCGCCAGCAGCCAGTTAGATAATAGTAGGATGGATGAGCAGTTCTTC.

This chain's CDR3 is CASSQDGRQEAFF. The CDR3 nucleotides read TGCGCCAGCAGCCAAGATGGACGGCAGGAAGCTTTCTTT. The V call is TRBV4-3, the J call TRBJ1-1; no firm D call. Germline CDR1 and CDR2: LGHNA and YSLEER. V lost 0 bases and J 8 bases, leaving 10 bases between the germline ends. The CDR3 has 13 residues.

This chain uses TRBV10-3 with TRBJ2-7; TRBD1 agrees at 7 bases. There are 14 residues in the CDR3. Germline CDR1 and CDR2: ENHRY and SYGVKD. V dropped 4 bases and J dropped 4; count of bases not matched to a gene: 7. The CDR3 reads CAISAVTGKYEQYF. In nucleotides, the CDR3 is TGTGCCATCAGTGCAGTGACAGGGAAATACGAGCAGTACTTC.

The chain links TRBV10-1 to TRBJ2-3; D call uncertain. The germline V and J ends were trimmed by 3 bases and 0 bases, with 13 bases remaining between them. This CDR3 contains 16 residues. Germline loops: CDR1 WNHNN, CDR2 SYGVQD (reference sequence). CDR3 bases: TGCGCCAGCAGTGACCCCGACATGGCTAGCACAGATACGCAGTATTTT. Its protein is CASSDPDMASTDTQYF.

J is TRBJ1-2 and V is TRBV30; D remains unclear. In germline, CDR1 is GTSNPN, CDR2 SVGIG (reference sequence). The CDR3 is 12 amino acids. Deletions cut 2 bases from V and 4 bases from J, with 8 bases between. The CDR3 nucleotides read TGTGCCTGGAGTAAGCCTCTCTATGGCTACACCTTC. As protein: CAWSKPLYGYTF.

This sequence joins TRBV15 and TRBJ1-3; D unresolved. Germline loops: CDR1 LNHNV, CDR2 YYDKDF (reference sequence). CDR3 length: 14 residues. V lost 1 base to trimming and J lost 2 bases, with 6 bases between them. The CDR3 here is CATSRVLTGNTIYF. DNA of the CDR3: TGTGCCACCAGCAGAGTCCTTACTGGAAACACCATATATTTT.

The J gene is TRBJ2-2, the V gene TRBV5-6, with D possibly TRBD1 on 6 matching bases. Per the germline V gene, CDR1 is SGHDT and CDR2 is YYEEEE. The CDR3 is made up of 15 amino acids. The V end was cut by 4 bases, the J end by 4 bases, with 14 bases between. This chain's CDR3 is CASSPPQGSTGELFF. CDR3 DNA: TGTGCCAGCAGCCCCCCCCAGGGGTCCACCGGGGAGCTGTTTTTT.

CDR3 residues: CASTKQGDRNQPQHF. CDR3 DNA: TGTGCCAGTACCAAGCAGGGCGATCGCAATCAGCCCCAGCATTTT. This chain connects TRBV19 to TRBJ1-5; a possible D gene is TRBD1 (5 bases). This CDR3 contains 15 residues. Germline V gene lookup returns CDR1 LNHDA and CDR2 SQIVND (reference sequence). V lost 7 bases and J lost 2, with 15 bases in between.

V gene TRBV12-3 or TRBV12-4 combines with J gene TRBJ1-6, with D possibly TRBD1 on 5 matching bases. CDR3 length: 12 amino acids. V was cut by 6 bases and J by 10 bases, with 10 bases left in between. The DNA for the CDR3 is TGTGCCAGCAGAATCAGGGTCTCACCCCTCCACTTT. Translated, it gives CASRIRVSPLHF.

V usage is TRBV5-6 and J usage is TRBJ1-2; D gene ambiguous. V lost 4 bases, J lost 4 bases, and 14 bases lay in between. Germline CDR1 is SGHDT and CDR2 is YYEEEE. The CDR3 is 14 amino acids. CDR3 sequence reads: CASSVAGPGYGYTF. Here the CDR3 DNA reads TGTGCCAGCAGCGTGGCAGGCCCCGGCTATGGCTACACCTTC.

The V and J genes are TRBV5-1 and TRBJ2-6, with no clear D. Germline CDR1 and CDR2: SGHRS and YFSETQ. CDR3 size: 16 residues. V lost 3 bases to trimming and J lost 0 bases, with 10 bases between them. The CDR3, as DNA: TGCGCCAGCAGCTCGACTGCCAGCTCTGGGGCCAACGTCCTGACTTTC. The encoded protein is CASSSTASSGANVLTF.

The chain links TRBV3-1 (or the pseudogene TRBV3-2) to TRBJ1-3; a possible D gene is TRBD1 (6 bases). Germline CDR1 LGHDT, CDR2 YNNKEL (reference sequence). The length of the CDR3 is 15 residues. V lost 4 bases and J 4 bases, leaving 14 bases between the germline ends. DNA of the CDR3: TGTGCCAGCAGCCTAAACAGGGAGGCGGGAAACACCATATATTTT. Encoded protein: CASSLNREAGNTIYF.

V usage is TRBV7-9 and J usage is TRBJ2-2; D is possibly TRBD1 or TRBD2 (5 bases each). V was cut by 5 bases and J by 6 bases, with 7 bases left in between. The germline CDR1 and CDR2 sequences are SEHNR and FQNEAQ (reference sequence). CDR3 length: 12 residues. CDR3 nucleotide sequence: TGTGCCAGCAGCCAGGGACCCGGGGAGCTGTTTTTT. It is translated as CASSQGPGELFF.

The V call is TRBV7-9, the J call TRBJ1-4; 11 nucleotides line up with TRBD1. Germline loops: CDR1 SEHNR, CDR2 FQNEAQ (reference sequence). The CDR3 runs 18 residues. With V trimmed by 5 bases and J by 1 base, 9 bases remained unmatched. CDR3 loop: CASSTDRGPPETNEKLFF. The CDR3 DNA sequence: TGTGCCAGCAGCACGGACAGGGGGCCCCCCGAAACTAATGAAAAACTGTTTTTT.

The rearrangement uses TRBV15 and TRBJ2-2, with D hard to call. The germline CDR1 and CDR2 sequences are LNHNV and YYDKDF (reference sequence). CDR3 size: 15 residues. V lost 0 bases and J 5 bases, leaving 10 bases between the germline ends. CDR3 DNA sequence: TGTGCCACCAGCAGAGAGTTGTCCGGGACCGGGGAGCTGTTTTTT. This gives the protein CATSRELSGTGELFF.

The CDR3 loop is CASTRDRGNYGYTF. In DNA, the CDR3 is TGTGCCAGCACCCGGGACAGGGGAAACTATGGCTACACCTTC. The chain links TRBV7-2 to TRBJ1-2, with 10 bases aligning to TRBD1. Germline CDR1 and CDR2: SGHTA and FQGNSA. The V gene end was trimmed by 7 bases and the J gene end by 2 bases; junction bases not matched to a gene: 4. The CDR3 covers 14 residues.